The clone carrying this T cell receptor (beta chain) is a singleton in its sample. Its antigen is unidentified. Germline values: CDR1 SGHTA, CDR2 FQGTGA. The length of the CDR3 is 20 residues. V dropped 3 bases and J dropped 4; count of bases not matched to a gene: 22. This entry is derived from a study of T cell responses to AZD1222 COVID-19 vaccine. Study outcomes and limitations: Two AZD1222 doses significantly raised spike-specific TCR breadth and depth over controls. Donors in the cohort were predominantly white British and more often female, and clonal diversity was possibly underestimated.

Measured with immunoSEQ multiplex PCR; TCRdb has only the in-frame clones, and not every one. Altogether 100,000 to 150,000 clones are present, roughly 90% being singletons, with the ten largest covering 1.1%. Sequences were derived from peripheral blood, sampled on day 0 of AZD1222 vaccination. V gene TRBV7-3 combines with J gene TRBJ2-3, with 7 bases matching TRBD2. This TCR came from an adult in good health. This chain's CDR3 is CASSLGRTSGVFGISDTQYF. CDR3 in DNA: TGTGCCAGCAGCTTGGGCCGGACTAGTGGGGTTTTCGGCATCTCAGATACGCAGTATTTT.